One and the same sample provided the 10 T cell receptor beta chains below, sequenced in a study of blood T cell repertoires in COVID-19. Profiling relied on immunoSEQ multiplex PCR, and the TCRdb table lists in-frame clones only, not all of them. Of some 270,000 clones in the sample, 85% to 90% are singletons; the top ten hold more than 1.5%. The sequenced sample was PBMCs or T cells enriched from blood (not recorded which). These receptors all stem from a woman in her sixties or seventies who had recovered from COVID-19.

This sequence joins TRBV7-9 and TRBJ1-2; 7 nucleotides align to TRBD1. V lost 5 bases, J lost 2 bases, and 11 bases stayed unmatched. Germline V CDR1 and CDR2: SEHNR, FQNEAQ (reference sequence). This CDR3 has 16 amino acids. The CDR3 region is CASSRNRDSGNYGYTF. CDR3 in DNA: TGTGCCAGCAGCCGAAACCGGGACAGTGGGAACTATGGCTACACCTTC.

The chain is built from TRBV24-1 and TRBJ2-1, with 13 bases matching TRBD2. Germline V lookup: CDR1 KGHDR, CDR2 SFDVKD. The ends lost 4 bases at V and 2 bases at J; junction bases unmatched: 1. The CDR3 length is 16 residues. The CDR3 loop reads CATSEGTSGAYNEQFF. The CDR3 DNA is TGTGCCACCAGTGAGGGGACTAGCGGGGCCTACAATGAGCAGTTCTTC.

The sample holds one count of this clone. The chain employs TRBV6-1 and TRBJ2-7, with D unresolved. The V gene lost 0 bases and the J gene lost 3 bases, with 6 bases spanning the gap. The CDR3 consists of 13 residues. Germline values: CDR1 MNHNS, CDR2 SASEGT. The CDR3 DNA is TGTGCCAGCAGTGAAGCCCCCCTCTACGAGCAGTACTTC. This codes for CASSEAPLYEQYF.

On this clone: Additional DNA sequences in this sample encode the identical CDR3. The chain links TRBV5-1 to TRBJ1-2; TRBD1 matches 7 bases. The CDR3 length is 13 residues. Unmatched junction bases numbered 8, after V lost 4 bases and J lost 8 bases. Germline CDR1 reads SGHRS; CDR2 reads YFSETQ. The CDR3 DNA sequence: TGCGCCAGCAGCCCGACAGGGTTTGAGGGCTACACCTTC. Encoded protein: CASSPTGFEGYTF.

The CDR3 region has the DNA TGTGCCAGCAGCGTCGTACTCACCTACAATGAGCAGTTCTTC. Translating it yields CASSVVLTYNEQFF. The rearrangement uses TRBV11-2 and TRBJ2-1, with D unclear. The length of the CDR3 is 14 residues. The ends were cut back, 5 bases at V and 2 bases at J, with 10 bases in the middle. CDR1 and CDR2 from the germline V gene are SGHAT and FQNNGV.

The rearrangement links TRBV7-6 to TRBJ2-2; 12 nucleotides agree with TRBD1. Looked up from germline, CDR1 is SGHVS and CDR2 is FNYEAQ. This CDR3 has 15 residues. V shed 4 bases, J shed 4 bases, and the junction held 1 base outside the gene matches. In DNA, the CDR3 is TGTGCCAGCAGCTCGGGACAGGGGGCCACCGGGGAGCTGTTTTTT. Protein: CASSSGQGATGELFF.

The chain couples TRBV5-1 to TRBJ1-6; possibly TRBD1 for D (5 bases). This CDR3 contains 15 residues. From germline, CDR1 is SGHRS and CDR2 YFSETQ. Trimming cost V 4 bases and J 9 bases, with 17 bases left between them. The CDR3 protein is CASSLGSGLGSPLHF. The CDR3 DNA sequence: TGCGCCAGCAGCCTGGGGTCAGGGTTGGGTTCACCCCTCCACTTT.

The chain combines TRBV24-1 with TRBJ1-5; D perhaps matches TRBD1 (5 bases). There are 14 residues in the CDR3. CDR1 is KGHDR, CDR2 SFDVKD, per germline. V was trimmed by 11 bases and J by 1 base, leaving 14 bases between them. CDR3 sequence: CAIGDGGSNQPQHF. The CDR3 DNA is TGTGCCATAGGGGACGGGGGGAGCAATCAGCCCCAGCATTTT.

The V and J genes are TRBV16 and TRBJ1-4, with 9 positions matching TRBD1. Germline loops: CDR1 KGHSY, CDR2 FQNENV. After removal of 1 base from V and 8 bases from J, the junction contained 5 bases not matched to a gene. There are 15 residues in the CDR3. CDR3 in DNA: TGTGCCAGCAGCCAATTATCCGGGACAGGGGAAAAACTGTTTTTT. Translation: CASSQLSGTGEKLFF. The full variable domain, rest sourced from reference TRBV16 and TRBJ1-4, is GEEVAQTPKHLVRGEGQKAKLYCAPIKGHSYVFWYQQVLKNEFKFLISFQNENVFDETGMPKERFSAKCLPNSPCSLEIQATKLEDSAVYFCASSQLSGTGEKLFFGSGTQLSVL.

The sample holds one count of this clone. CDR3 region: CASSLTAMTGGFQPQHF. As DNA, the CDR3 is TGTGCCAGCAGCTTGACTGCCATGACAGGGGGCTTCCAGCCCCAGCATTTT. The chain carries TRBV7-2 and TRBJ1-5, with 10 bases that match TRBD1. Looked up from germline, CDR1 is SGHTA and CDR2 is FQGNSA. Unmatched junction bases numbered 12, after V lost 3 bases and J lost 7 bases. The CDR3 extends over 17 amino acids.